Listed here are 8 T cell receptor beta chains from one sample, sequenced in a study of CD8+CD57+ T cells in acquired aplastic anemia. The study profiled TCR beta VDJ and CDR3 using genomic DNA as template. In TCRdb, the reads were re-called with MiXCR into one record per CDR3 protein. This table has more than 150,000 distinct CDR3 sequences, under 70% appearing once. Sequenced material: sorted CD4+, CD8+, or CD8+CD57+ T cells (not recorded which) from PBMCs. Receptors were obtained from a human donor with severe aplastic anemia or a healthy control (not recorded which).

At least ten counts were recorded for this clonotype. The chain links TRBV19 to TRBJ1-2, with D tentatively TRBD1 (6 bases). The CDR3 extends over 14 amino acids. Trimming pared 6 bases from V and 2 bases from J, leaving 13 bases between. Germline-derived CDR1 and CDR2 are LNHDA and SQIVND (reference sequence). The CDR3 is CASRGQSSNYGYTF. In DNA, the CDR3 is TGTGCCAGTAGAGGACAGTCTTCCAACTATGGCTACACCTTC.

V and J are TRBV20-1 and TRBJ1-1, with D possibly being TRBD1 (6 bases). The CDR3 has 13 residues. The germline gives CDR1 DFQATT, CDR2 SNEGSKA (reference sequence). Between the trimmed V and J ends, which lost 5 bases and 6 bases, there was a span of 16 bases. As DNA, the CDR3 is TGCAGTGCTGAGACAGGCAAGGCGGCTGAAGCTTTCTTT. This translates into CSAETGKAAEAFF.

The chain recombines TRBV7-3 with TRBJ1-1; 8 positions match TRBD1. Germline CDR1 reads SGHTA; CDR2 reads FQGTGA. This CDR3 spans 13 amino acids. The J segment lost 6 bases and the V segment lost 4 bases, leaving 4 bases of the junction unmatched. DNA for the CDR3: TGTGCCAGCAGCTCCAGGGGGCTCGCTGAAGCTTTCTTT. This translates into CASSSRGLAEAFF.

CDR3 region: CASSVVTAPSSYNEQFF. Written as DNA, the CDR3 is TGTGCCAGCAGCGTAGTAACCGCCCCGAGCTCCTACAATGAGCAGTTCTTC. The rearrangement joins TRBV9 to TRBJ2-1; no clear D. This CDR3 region has 17 residues. Trimming took 0 bases from V and 0 from J, leaving 13 bases between them. Germline CDR1 is SGDLS and CDR2 is YYNGEE.

This chain uses TRBV12-3 or TRBV12-4 with TRBJ2-5; tentatively, D is TRBD2 (6 bases). The closer fit of TRBJ2-7 to the DNA end suggests the J call may be wrong. The CDR3 runs 14 residues. CDR3 nucleotides: TGTGCCAGCAGTCCCGGGGGAGCCCCCTACGAGCAGTACTTC. This encodes CASSPGGAPYEQYF.

The chain recombines TRBV2 with TRBJ1-1; perhaps TRBD1 as D (5 bases). This CDR3 has 11 amino acids. CDR1 and CDR2 from the germline V gene are SNHLY and FYNNEI. Deletions cut 7 bases from V and 6 bases from J, with 9 bases between. CDR3 in amino acids: CASMGGAEAFF. In DNA form, the CDR3 reads TGTGCCAGCATGGGGGGGGCTGAAGCTTTCTTT.

The chain is built from TRBV7-2 and TRBJ2-1, with D perhaps assigned TRBD1 or TRBD2 (6 bases each). V was pared by 1 base and J by 10 bases, with 11 bases between. The CDR3 has 13 residues. CDR1 is SGHTA, CDR2 FQGNSA, per germline. CDR3 bases: TGTGCCAGCAGCTTAGTCCGGGGGCGGGAGCAGTTCTTC. Translating gives CASSLVRGREQFF.

This clonotype was counted only a few times. The V gene is TRBV24-1, the J gene TRBJ2-1, with 9 bases identical to TRBD1. CDR3 size: 16 residues. The V segment lost 4 bases and the J segment 2 bases; nucleotides outside the gene matches: 5. The germline CDR1 and CDR2 sequences are KGHDR and SFDVKD. The CDR3 sequence is CATSDRTGVPYNEQFF. As DNA, the CDR3 is TGTGCCACCAGTGACCGGACAGGGGTCCCCTACAATGAGCAGTTCTTC.